The clone carrying this T cell receptor (beta chain) was observed many times. No antigen is known for it. The CDR3 runs 15 residues. Germline V lookup: CDR1 DFQATT, CDR2 SNEGSKA (reference sequence). Trimming shortened V by 3 bases and J by 0 bases, and 12 bases separated the two germline ends. These data come from a study of T cells in Graves' hyperthyroidism and ophthalmopathy. About the study: Peripheral blood was collected at initial diagnosis, before any treatment. General study points: Appearing also in blood were most of the thyroid clonotypes expanded above 0.001.

There were TCR beta CDR3 regions amplified from RNA transcripts. A set of HTBI primers served as the primers for a first-round RT-PCR of the TCR CDR3. TCRdb re-called the multiplex PCR reads through MiXCR, storing one row per CDR3 protein. Found here are some 140,000 distinct CDR3 sequences, about 20% of them singletons; the top ten hold 60% to 70%. Any patient presenting with uncontrolled infection, other autoimmune disease, pregnancy or lactation was left out. Sequencing input: blood. The chain carries TRBV20-1 and TRBJ2-1; D not certain. The sequence derives from a woman aged 45-59 years with Graves' hyperthyroidism that later progressed to Graves' ophthalmopathy. CDR3 amino acids: CSASPPRGSYNEQFF. In DNA form, the CDR3 reads TGCAGTGCTAGTCCTCCTAGAGGCTCCTACAATGAGCAGTTCTTC.